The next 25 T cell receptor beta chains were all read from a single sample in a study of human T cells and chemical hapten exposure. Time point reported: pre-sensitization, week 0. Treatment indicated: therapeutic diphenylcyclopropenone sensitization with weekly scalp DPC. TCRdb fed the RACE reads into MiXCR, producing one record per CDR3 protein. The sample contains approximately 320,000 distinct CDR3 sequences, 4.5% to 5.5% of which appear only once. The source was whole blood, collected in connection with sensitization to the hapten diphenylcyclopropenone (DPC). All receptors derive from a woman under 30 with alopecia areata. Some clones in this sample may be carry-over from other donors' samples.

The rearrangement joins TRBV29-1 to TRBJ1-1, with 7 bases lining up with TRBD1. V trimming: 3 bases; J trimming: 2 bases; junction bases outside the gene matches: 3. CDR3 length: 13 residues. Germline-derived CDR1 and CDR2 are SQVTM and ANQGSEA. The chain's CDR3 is CSVEGQLNTEAFF. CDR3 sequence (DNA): TGCAGCGTTGAGGGACAGCTAAACACTGAAGCTTTCTTT.

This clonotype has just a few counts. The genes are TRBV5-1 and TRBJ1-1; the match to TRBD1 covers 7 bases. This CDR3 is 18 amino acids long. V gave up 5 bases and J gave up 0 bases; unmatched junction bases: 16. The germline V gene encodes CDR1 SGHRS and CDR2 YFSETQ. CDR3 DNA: TGCGCCAGCAGGGGGGGGGACAGTAGCTCCCCCATGAACACTGAAGCTTTCTTT. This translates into CASRGGDSSSPMNTEAFF. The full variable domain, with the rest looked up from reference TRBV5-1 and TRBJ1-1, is KAGVTQTPRYLIKTRGQQVTLSCSPISGHRSVSWYQQTPGQGLQFLFEYFSETQRNKGNFPGRFSGRQFSNSRSEMNVSTLELGDSALYLCASRGGDSSSPMNTEAFFGQGTRLTVV.

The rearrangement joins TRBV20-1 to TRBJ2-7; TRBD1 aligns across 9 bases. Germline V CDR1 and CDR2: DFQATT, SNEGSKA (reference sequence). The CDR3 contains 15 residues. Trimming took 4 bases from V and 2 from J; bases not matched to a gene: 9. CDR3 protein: CSATSDRGSTYEQYF. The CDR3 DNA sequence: TGCAGTGCTACATCCGACAGGGGGAGCACCTACGAGCAGTACTTC.

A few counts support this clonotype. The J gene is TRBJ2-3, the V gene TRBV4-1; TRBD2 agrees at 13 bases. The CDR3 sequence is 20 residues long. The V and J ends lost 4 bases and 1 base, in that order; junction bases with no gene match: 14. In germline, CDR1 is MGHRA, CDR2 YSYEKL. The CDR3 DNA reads TGCGCCAGCAGCCCCCTTAGTTCCACTACTAGCGGGGGGGGCACAGATACGCAGTATTTT. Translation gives CASSPLSSTTSGGGTDTQYF.

In DNA, the CDR3 is TGTGCCAGCAGCTTGGCTGCGGAGACCCAGTACTTC. This codes for CASSLAAETQYF. V gene TRBV5-6 combines with J gene TRBJ2-5; D not certain. This CDR3 has 12 amino acids. The germline V gene encodes CDR1 SGHDT and CDR2 YYEEEE. Trimming left V 0 bases short and J 5 bases short, with 5 bases between.

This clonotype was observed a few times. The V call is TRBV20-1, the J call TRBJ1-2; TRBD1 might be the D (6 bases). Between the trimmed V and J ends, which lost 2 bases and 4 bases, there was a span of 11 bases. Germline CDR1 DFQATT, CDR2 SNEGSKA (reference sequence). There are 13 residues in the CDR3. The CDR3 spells CSARRTAGYGYTF. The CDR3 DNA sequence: TGCAGTGCTAGACGGACAGCCGGCTATGGCTACACCTTC.

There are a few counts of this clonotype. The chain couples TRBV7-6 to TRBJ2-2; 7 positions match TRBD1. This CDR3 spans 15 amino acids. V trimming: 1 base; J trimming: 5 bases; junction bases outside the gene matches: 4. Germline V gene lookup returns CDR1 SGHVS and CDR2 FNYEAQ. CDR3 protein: CASSLERGLTGELFF. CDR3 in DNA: TGTGCCAGCAGCTTAGAGAGGGGGCTTACCGGGGAGCTGTTTTTT.

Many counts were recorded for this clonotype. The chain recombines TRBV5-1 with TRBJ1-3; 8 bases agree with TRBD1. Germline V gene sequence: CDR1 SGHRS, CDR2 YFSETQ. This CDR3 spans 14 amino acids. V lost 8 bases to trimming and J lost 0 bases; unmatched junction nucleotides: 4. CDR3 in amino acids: CASRQGSSGNTIYF. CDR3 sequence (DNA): TGCGCCAGTAGACAGGGGAGCTCTGGAAACACCATATATTTT.

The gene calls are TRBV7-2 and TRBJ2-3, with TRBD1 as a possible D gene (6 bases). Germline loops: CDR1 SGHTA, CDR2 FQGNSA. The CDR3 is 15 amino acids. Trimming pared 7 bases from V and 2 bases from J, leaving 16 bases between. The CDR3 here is CASTWGHSNTDTQYF. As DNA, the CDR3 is TGTGCCAGCACCTGGGGACACTCGAACACAGATACGCAGTATTTT. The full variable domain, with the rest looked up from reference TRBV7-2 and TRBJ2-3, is GAGVSQSPSNKVTEKGKDVELRCDPISGHTALYWYRQSLGQGLEFLIYFQGNSAPDKSGLPSDRFSAERTGGSVSTLTIQRTQQEDSAVYLCASTWGHSNTDTQYFGPGTRLTVL.

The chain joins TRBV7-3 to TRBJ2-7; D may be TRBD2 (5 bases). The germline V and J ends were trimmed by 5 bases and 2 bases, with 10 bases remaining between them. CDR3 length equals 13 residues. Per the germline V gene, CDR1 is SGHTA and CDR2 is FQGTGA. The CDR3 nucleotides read TGTGCCAGCAGCGCTTCCGGGACCTACGAGCAGTACTTC. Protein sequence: CASSASGTYEQYF.

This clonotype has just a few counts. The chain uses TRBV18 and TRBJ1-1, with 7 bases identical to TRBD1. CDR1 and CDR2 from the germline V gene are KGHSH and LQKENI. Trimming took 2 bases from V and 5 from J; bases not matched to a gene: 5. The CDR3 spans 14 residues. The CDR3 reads CASSPVIQGTEAFF. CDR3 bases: TGTGCCAGCTCACCAGTGATACAGGGGACTGAAGCTTTCTTT. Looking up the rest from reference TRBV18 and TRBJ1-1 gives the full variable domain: NAGVMQNPRHLVRRRGQEARLRCSPMKGHSHVYWYRQLPEEGLKFMVYLQKENIIDESGMPKERFSAEFPKEGPSILRIQQVVRGDSAAYFCASSPVIQGTEAFFGQGTRLTVV.

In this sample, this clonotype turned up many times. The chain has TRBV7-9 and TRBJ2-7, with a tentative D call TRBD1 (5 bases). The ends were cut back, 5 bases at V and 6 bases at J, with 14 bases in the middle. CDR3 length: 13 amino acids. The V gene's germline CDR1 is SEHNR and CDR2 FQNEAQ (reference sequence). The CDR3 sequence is CASSPRTTAEQYF. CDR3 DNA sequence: TGTGCCAGCAGCCCGAGGACAACCGCCGAGCAGTACTTC.

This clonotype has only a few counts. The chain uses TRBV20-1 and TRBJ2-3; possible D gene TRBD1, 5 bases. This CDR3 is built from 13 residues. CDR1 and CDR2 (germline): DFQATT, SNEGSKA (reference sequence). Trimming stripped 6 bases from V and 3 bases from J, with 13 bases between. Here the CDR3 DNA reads TGCAGTGCCAGTAAGACAGAAACAGATACGCAGTATTTT. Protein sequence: CSASKTETDTQYF.

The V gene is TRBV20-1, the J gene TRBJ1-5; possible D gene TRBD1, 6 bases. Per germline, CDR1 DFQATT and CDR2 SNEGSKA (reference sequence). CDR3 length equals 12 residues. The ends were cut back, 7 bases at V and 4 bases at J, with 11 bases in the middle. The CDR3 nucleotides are TGCAGTGTTCGGGACACTAATCAGCCCCAGCATTTT. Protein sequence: CSVRDTNQPQHF.

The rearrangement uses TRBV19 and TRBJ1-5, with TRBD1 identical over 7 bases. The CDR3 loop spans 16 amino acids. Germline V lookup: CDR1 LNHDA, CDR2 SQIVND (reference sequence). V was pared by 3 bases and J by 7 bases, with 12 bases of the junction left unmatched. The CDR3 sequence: CASSMRGRGRWQPQHF. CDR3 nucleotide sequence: TGTGCCAGTAGTATGCGGGGCAGGGGGAGGTGGCAGCCCCAGCATTTT. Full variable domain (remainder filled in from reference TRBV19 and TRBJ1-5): DGGITQSPKYLFRKEGQNVTLSCEQNLNHDAMYWYRQDPGQGLRLIYYSQIVNDFQKGDIAEGYSVSREKKESFPLTVTSAQKNPTAFYLCASSMRGRGRWQPQHFGDGTRLSIL.

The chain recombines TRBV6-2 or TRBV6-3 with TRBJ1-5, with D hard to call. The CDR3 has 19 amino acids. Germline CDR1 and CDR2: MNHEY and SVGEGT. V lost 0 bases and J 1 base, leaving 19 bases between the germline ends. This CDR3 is CASSYSSRAESTSNQPQHF. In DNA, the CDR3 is TGTGCCAGCAGTTACTCGTCAAGAGCGGAGTCCACGAGCAATCAGCCCCAGCATTTT.

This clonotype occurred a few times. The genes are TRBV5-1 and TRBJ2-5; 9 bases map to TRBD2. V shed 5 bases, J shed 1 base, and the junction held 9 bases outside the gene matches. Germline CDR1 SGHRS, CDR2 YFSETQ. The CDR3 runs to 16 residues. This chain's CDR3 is CASRRQTSGIQETQYF. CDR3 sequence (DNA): TGCGCCAGCAGACGTCAGACTAGCGGCATCCAAGAGACCCAGTACTTC.

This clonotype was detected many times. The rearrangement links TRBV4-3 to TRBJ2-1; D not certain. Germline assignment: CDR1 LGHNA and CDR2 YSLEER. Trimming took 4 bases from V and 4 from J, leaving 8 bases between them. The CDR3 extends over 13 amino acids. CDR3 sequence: CASSLEVYNEQFF. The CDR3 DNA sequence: TGCGCCAGCAGCCTAGAAGTTTACAATGAGCAGTTCTTC.

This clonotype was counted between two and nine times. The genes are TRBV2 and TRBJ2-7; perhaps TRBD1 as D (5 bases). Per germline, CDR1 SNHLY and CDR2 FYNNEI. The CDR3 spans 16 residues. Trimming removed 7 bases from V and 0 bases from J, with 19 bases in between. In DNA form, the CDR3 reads TGTGCCAGCACTCTCCCCCGGACACTTACCTCCTACGAGCAGTACTTC. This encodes CASTLPRTLTSYEQYF.

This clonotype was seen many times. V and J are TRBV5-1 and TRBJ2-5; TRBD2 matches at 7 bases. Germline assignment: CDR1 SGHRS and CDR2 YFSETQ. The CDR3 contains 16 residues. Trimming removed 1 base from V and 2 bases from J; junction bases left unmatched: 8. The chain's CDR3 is CASSLISGTGQETQYF. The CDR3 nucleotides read TGCGCCAGCAGCTTGATCAGCGGGACTGGACAAGAGACCCAGTACTTC.

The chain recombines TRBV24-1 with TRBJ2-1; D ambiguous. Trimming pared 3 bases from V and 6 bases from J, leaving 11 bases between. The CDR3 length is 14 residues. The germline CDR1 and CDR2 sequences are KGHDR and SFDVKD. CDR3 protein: CATSDPMTANEQFF. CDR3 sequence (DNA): TGTGCCACCAGTGATCCGATGACCGCCAATGAGCAGTTCTTC.

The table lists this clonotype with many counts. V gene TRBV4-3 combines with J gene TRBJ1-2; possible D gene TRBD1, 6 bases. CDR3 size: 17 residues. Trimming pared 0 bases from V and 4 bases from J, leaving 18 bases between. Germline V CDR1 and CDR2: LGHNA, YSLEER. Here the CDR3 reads CASSQEVTPGATYGYTF. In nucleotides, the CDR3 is TGCGCCAGCAGCCAAGAAGTAACACCGGGGGCGACCTATGGCTACACCTTC.

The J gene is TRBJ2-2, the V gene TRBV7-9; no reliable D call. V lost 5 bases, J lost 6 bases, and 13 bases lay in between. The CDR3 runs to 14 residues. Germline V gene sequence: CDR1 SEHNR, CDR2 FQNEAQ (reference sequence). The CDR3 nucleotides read TGTGCCAGCAGCCAGTCTGAAAGTCCCGGGGAGCTGTTTTTT. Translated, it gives CASSQSESPGELFF.

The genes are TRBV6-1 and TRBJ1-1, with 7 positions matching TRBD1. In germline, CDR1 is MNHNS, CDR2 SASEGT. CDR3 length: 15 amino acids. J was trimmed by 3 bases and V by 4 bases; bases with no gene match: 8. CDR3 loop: CASSVYPTGDTEAFF. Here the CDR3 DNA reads TGTGCCAGCAGTGTCTATCCCACAGGGGACACTGAAGCTTTCTTT.

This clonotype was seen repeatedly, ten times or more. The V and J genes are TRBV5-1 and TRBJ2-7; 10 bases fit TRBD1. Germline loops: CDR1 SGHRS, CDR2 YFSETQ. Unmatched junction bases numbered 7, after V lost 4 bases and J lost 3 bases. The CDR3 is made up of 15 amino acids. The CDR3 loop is CASSEGGQGVYEQYF. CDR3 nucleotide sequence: TGCGCCAGCAGCGAAGGAGGACAGGGGGTCTACGAGCAGTACTTC.